This note documents a single T cell receptor (beta chain) sequence. This entry belongs to a study of blood T cell repertoires in COVID-19. Looking at the study overall: There were acute and convalescent COVID-19 samples, and they came from the United States, Italy and Spain. PBMCs, B-cell-depleted T cells, or T cells were the source of the cDNA or gDNA that made up the material.

How the authors handled the data: Reference gene primer amplification in the assay estimated nucleated cell counts. Sequencing used immunoSEQ multiplex PCR; TCRdb keeps in-frame clones, though not all of them. From that table come the V and J calls and clone size; the DNA was used to work out D and trimming. The table has about 47,000 clones, roughly 90% seen once. Germline V gene sequence: CDR1 SQVTM, CDR2 ANQGSEA. This CDR3 has 12 amino acids. V lost 4 bases and J lost 2, with 8 bases in between. This TCR came from a man in his fifties or sixties with active COVID-19. The V gene is TRBV29-1, the J gene TRBJ1-2; D not certain. Sequencing input: peripheral blood. The DNA for the CDR3 is TGCAGCGTTGGGTCAGGAAACTATGGCTACACCTTC. Translated, it gives CSVGSGNYGYTF.